The 27 T cell receptor beta chains reported below all come from one sample, sequenced in a study of Ad26.COV2.S vaccination and SARS-CoV-2 variants. The treatment denotes: about 20 received Ad26.COV2.S at low or high dose, single or two shots; several received placebo; per-sample allocation not given. Collection of the samples took place on day 63 after the first injection of vaccine or placebo. TCRdb's copy holds only in-frame clones and misses some; the assay was immunoSEQ multiplex PCR. The sample has 350,000 to 400,000 clones, less than 90% seen once. Sequences were derived from peripheral blood, sampled in a trial of Ad26.COV2.S vaccine versus placebo. Receptor source: a person between 18 and 60 years old who received the Ad26.COV2.S COVID-19 vaccine or a placebo.

The chain uses TRBV10-3 and TRBJ1-1; possible D gene TRBD1, 6 bases. V dropped 6 bases and J dropped 1 base, with 9 bases sitting between them. The CDR3 contains 13 residues. Germline V gene sequence: CDR1 ENHRY, CDR2 SYGVKD. The CDR3 here is CAIRVGANTEAFF. The CDR3 nucleotides read TGTGCCATCAGGGTGGGGGCGAACACTGAAGCTTTCTTT.

The V and J genes are TRBV7-2 and TRBJ2-1, with no clear D. The CDR3 is made up of 12 amino acids. V lost 1 base and J 9 bases, leaving 7 bases between the germline ends. In germline, CDR1 is SGHTA, CDR2 FQGNSA. The CDR3 sequence is CASSLVHGEQFF. As DNA, the CDR3 is TGTGCCAGCAGCTTAGTTCACGGTGAGCAGTTCTTC.

The chain is built from TRBV6-1 and TRBJ1-5; no reliable D call. V was clipped by 0 bases and J by 4 bases, with 10 bases between them. The germline CDR1 and CDR2 sequences are MNHNS and SASEGT. The CDR3 has 15 amino acids. The CDR3 region has the DNA TGTGCCAGCAGTGAAGCGCTGCGAGGAAATCAGCCCCAGCATTTT. Translation gives CASSEALRGNQPQHF.

This CDR3 is CASSRGGSYNEQFF. In DNA, the CDR3 is TGTGCCAGCTCACGCGGGGGGTCCTACAATGAGCAGTTCTTC. The genes are TRBV18 and TRBJ2-1; 8 bases agree with TRBD2. V shed 4 bases and J 1 base; nucleotides not matched to a gene: 0. The CDR3 runs to 14 residues. Germline loops: CDR1 KGHSH, CDR2 LQKENI.

This clone appeared a few times. The chain combines TRBV27 with TRBJ1-2, with TRBD1 matching 11 bases. Germline V gene data show CDR1 as MNHEY and CDR2 as SMNVEV (reference sequence). V lost 6 bases to trimming and J lost 8 bases; unmatched junction nucleotides: 5. CDR3 length equals 13 residues. The CDR3 loop is CASRRTGGQGYTF. The CDR3 nucleotides are TGTGCCAGCAGACGGACAGGGGGCCAGGGCTACACCTTC.

This chain connects TRBV12-3 or TRBV12-4 to TRBJ2-5; TRBD1 or TRBD2 may be the D gene (5 bases each). This CDR3 is 13 amino acids long. Trimming pared 1 base from V and 2 bases from J, leaving 5 bases between. CDR3 protein: CASSLGGQETQYF. The CDR3 DNA reads TGTGCCAGCAGTTTAGGGGGGCAAGAGACCCAGTACTTC.

The rearrangement links TRBV7-9 to TRBJ2-1; tentatively, D is TRBD2 (6 bases). V was clipped by 4 bases and J by 5 bases, with 15 bases between them. Germline V gives CDR1 SEHNR, CDR2 FQNEAQ (reference sequence). This CDR3 is 15 amino acids long. CDR3 nucleotide sequence: TGTGCCAGCAGCTCCCAACACAGGAGGGACAATGAGCAGTTCTTC. Translated: CASSSQHRRDNEQFF.

The rearrangement joins TRBV3-1 (or the pseudogene TRBV3-2) to TRBJ1-4; TRBD1 might be the D (6 bases). In germline, CDR1 is LGHDT, CDR2 YNNKEL (reference sequence). The V end was cut by 0 bases, the J end by 7 bases, with 15 bases between. This CDR3 is built from 16 residues. The CDR3 spells CASSQDRGGGGEKLFF. CDR3 nucleotides: TGTGCCAGCAGCCAAGATCGAGGGGGGGGCGGTGAAAAACTGTTTTTT.

The chain has TRBV7-9 and TRBJ2-3, with 8 bases matching TRBD1. From germline, CDR1 is SEHNR and CDR2 FQNEAQ (reference sequence). Trimming at V came to 5 bases and at J to 4 bases, leaving 5 bases not matched to a gene. The CDR3 length is 14 residues. The CDR3 loop is CASSTRTGPDTQYF. In DNA form, the CDR3 reads TGTGCCAGCAGCACCCGGACAGGGCCAGATACGCAGTATTTT.

The CDR3 reads CASSYSGITYEQYF. In DNA form, the CDR3 reads TGTGCCAGCAGTTACTCGGGGATAACCTACGAGCAGTACTTC. The chain joins TRBV6-5 to TRBJ2-7, with D hard to call. From germline, CDR1 is MNHEY and CDR2 SVGAGI. Trimming stripped 0 bases from V and 2 bases from J, with 8 bases between. The CDR3 is made up of 14 amino acids.

The chain combines TRBV5-1 with TRBJ2-5, with D maybe TRBD2 (5 bases). The germline V and J ends were trimmed by 5 bases and 3 bases, with 8 bases remaining between them. Germline V CDR1 and CDR2: SGHRS, YFSETQ. The CDR3 spans 12 residues. This CDR3 reads CASSYGEETQYF. DNA of the CDR3: TGCGCCAGCAGTTACGGGGAAGAGACCCAGTACTTC.

The gene calls are TRBV2 and TRBJ1-2; 8 bases map to TRBD1. Losses at the gene ends were 3 bases for V and 4 bases for J; bases not matched to a gene: 7. This CDR3 is 15 amino acids long. The germline CDR1 and CDR2 sequences are SNHLY and FYNNEI. CDR3 DNA sequence: TGTGCCAGCAGTGATTTAGGACAGGGCCGCTATGGCTACACCTTC. Translation gives CASSDLGQGRYGYTF.

The CDR3, as DNA: TGTGCCACCGCCGAGATGAACACTGAAGCTTTCTTT. It codes for CATAEMNTEAFF. This chain joins TRBV15 and TRBJ1-1; D not resolved. This CDR3 region has 12 residues. The V and J ends lost 8 bases and 0 bases respectively, with 7 bases between them. Germline V gene sequence: CDR1 LNHNV, CDR2 YYDKDF (reference sequence).

The chain has TRBV16 and TRBJ2-7; possible D gene TRBD2, 6 bases. Per the germline V gene, CDR1 is KGHSY and CDR2 is FQNENV. V dropped 2 bases and J dropped 2 bases, with 7 bases sitting between them. The CDR3 loop spans 13 amino acids. Here the CDR3 reads CASSQGLTYEQYF. CDR3 coding DNA: TGTGCCAGCAGCCAAGGACTAACCTACGAGCAGTACTTC.

This chain uses TRBV25-1 with TRBJ2-7, with unresolved D. Germline V lookup: CDR1 MGHDK, CDR2 SYGVNS. Trimming cost V 2 bases and J 3 bases, with 8 bases left between them. The CDR3 contains 13 residues. The CDR3: CASSEPGDYEQYF. Here the CDR3 DNA reads TGTGCCAGCAGTGAACCCGGCGACTACGAGCAGTACTTC.

J is TRBJ2-7 and V is TRBV6-5; 9 positions agree with TRBD2. This CDR3 is 13 amino acids long. Unmatched junction bases numbered 6, after V lost 10 bases and J lost 2 bases. Germline V CDR1 and CDR2: MNHEY, SVGAGI. CDR3 DNA: TGTGCCACCAGACTAGCGGACACCTACGAGCAGTACTTC. This gives the protein CATRLADTYEQYF.

CDR3 region: CASGTSGESTDTQYF. In DNA, the CDR3 is TGTGCCAGCGGGACTAGCGGGGAGTCCACAGATACGCAGTATTTT. The chain has TRBV28 and TRBJ2-3, with 13 bases fitting TRBD2. This CDR3 is 15 amino acids long. The V gene end was trimmed by 8 bases and the J gene end by 2 bases; junction bases not matched to a gene: 4. CDR1 is MDHEN and CDR2 is SYDVKM in the germline V gene.

V gene TRBV30 combines with J gene TRBJ2-7; 8 bases line up with TRBD1. The germline V gene has CDR1 GTSNPN and CDR2 SVGIG (reference sequence). V shed 2 bases and J 7 bases; nucleotides not matched to a gene: 10. The CDR3 length is 14 residues. CDR3 nucleotide sequence: TGTGCCTGGAGTCTAGGACAGGGTCGTCTGGAGCAGTACTTC. This codes for CAWSLGQGRLEQYF.

This clone was counted a few times. The chain combines TRBV3-1 (or the pseudogene TRBV3-2) with TRBJ1-6, with unresolved D. The CDR3 is made up of 13 amino acids. Germline lookup yields CDR1 LGHDT and CDR2 YNNKEL (reference sequence). V was shortened by 0 bases and J by 6 bases, with 3 bases between the two germline ends. CDR3 sequence (DNA): TGTGCCAGCAGCCAAGACCTTAATTCACCCCTCCACTTT. It translates to CASSQDLNSPLHF.

V gene TRBV12-3 or TRBV12-4 combines with J gene TRBJ1-2; D not resolved. The CDR3 has 13 amino acids. V gave up 3 bases and J gave up 2 bases, with 7 bases separating them. CDR3 protein: CASSFLANYGYTF. The CDR3 DNA reads as TGTGCCAGCAGTTTTTTGGCGAACTATGGCTACACCTTC.

This clone was observed a handful of times. The chain links TRBV14 to TRBJ2-1; D possibly corresponds to TRBD2 (6 bases). V lost 7 bases and J lost 4, with 14 bases in between. Germline V gene data show CDR1 as SGHDN and CDR2 as FVKESK. This CDR3 contains 14 residues. CDR3 coding DNA: TGTGCCAGCACCCGGGGGACTTTATACAATGAGCAGTTCTTC. This gives the protein CASTRGTLYNEQFF.

The chain has TRBV20-1 and TRBJ2-1; D may be TRBD2 (6 bases). The CDR3 length is 11 residues. Germline V CDR1 and CDR2: DFQATT, SNEGSKA (reference sequence). The ends were cut back, 4 bases at V and 9 bases at J, with 10 bases in the middle. The CDR3 DNA is TGCAGTGCTAACGGGGGAGGTGAGCAGTTCTTC. It translates to CSANGGGEQFF.

The chain carries TRBV5-4 and TRBJ2-3, with D perhaps TRBD2 (6 bases). V lost 3 bases to trimming and J lost 1 base, with 6 bases between them. Germline CDR1 is SGHNT and CDR2 is YYREEE (reference sequence). The CDR3 extends over 13 amino acids. The CDR3 DNA reads TGTGCCAGCAGCTCGGGGGGCACAGATACGCAGTATTTT. This gives the protein CASSSGGTDTQYF.

The chain carries TRBV7-2 and TRBJ2-7; no clear D gene. Germline assignment: CDR1 SGHTA and CDR2 FQGNSA. CDR3 length equals 12 residues. V was clipped by 0 bases and J by 4 bases, with 4 bases between them. CDR3 nucleotide sequence: TGTGCCAGCAGCTTAGCTTTGTACGAGCAGTACTTC. It specifies CASSLALYEQYF.

The chain links TRBV7-2 to TRBJ2-5; TRBD1 matches at 9 bases. Germline V gives CDR1 SGHTA, CDR2 FQGNSA. The CDR3 loop spans 16 amino acids. V lost 3 bases to trimming and J lost 4 bases; unmatched junction nucleotides: 9. The DNA for the CDR3 is TGTGCCAGCAGCTTTTACGGGACAGGGAAAGGAGAGACCCAGTACTTC. Protein product: CASSFYGTGKGETQYF.

This clone came up a few times. This sequence joins TRBV5-5 and TRBJ1-3, with D tentatively TRBD1 (5 bases). From germline, CDR1 is SGHKS and CDR2 YYEKEE (reference sequence). This CDR3 contains 15 residues. V dropped 0 bases and J dropped 2 bases, with 9 bases sitting between them. This CDR3 is CASSLAAGAGNTIYF. The CDR3 DNA is TGTGCCAGCAGCTTGGCCGCGGGGGCTGGAAACACCATATATTTT.

This clone has a single count. The chain uses TRBV30 and TRBJ2-3; D may be TRBD1 (5 bases). V was trimmed by 2 bases and J by 4 bases, leaving 7 bases between them. The CDR3 has 12 amino acids. Per germline, CDR1 GTSNPN and CDR2 SVGIG (reference sequence). The CDR3 spells CAWSRQSDTQYF. CDR3 DNA sequence: TGTGCCTGGAGTAGACAGTCAGATACGCAGTATTTT. Filled out from reference TRBV30 and TRBJ2-3, the complete variable domain reads SQTIHQWPATLVQPVGSPLSLECTVEGTSNPNLYWYRQAAGRGLQLLFYSVGIGQISSEVPQNLSASRPQDRQFILSSKKLLLSDSGFYLCAWSRQSDTQYFGPGTRLTVL.